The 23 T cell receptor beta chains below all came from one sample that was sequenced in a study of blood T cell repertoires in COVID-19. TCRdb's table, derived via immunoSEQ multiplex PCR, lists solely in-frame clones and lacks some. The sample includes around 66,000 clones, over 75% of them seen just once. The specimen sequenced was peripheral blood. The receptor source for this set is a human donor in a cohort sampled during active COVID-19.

CDR3 sequence reads: CASTWTLGETQYF. Written as DNA, the CDR3 is TGTGCCAGCACGTGGACATTAGGAGAGACCCAGTACTTC. The chain carries TRBV2 and TRBJ2-5; D is perhaps TRBD1 (5 bases). The CDR3 is made up of 13 amino acids. Germline CDR1 and CDR2: SNHLY and FYNNEI. The germline V and J ends were trimmed by 7 bases and 4 bases, with 13 bases remaining between them.

The CDR3 protein is CASSHQRERTDTQYF. The CDR3 coding sequence is TGCGCCAGCAGCCACCAGCGGGAGAGGACAGATACGCAGTATTTT. V gene TRBV4-3 combines with J gene TRBJ2-3; 8 nucleotides agree with TRBD2. Germline assignment: CDR1 LGHNA and CDR2 YSLEER. CDR3 length: 15 amino acids. V lost 3 bases to trimming and J lost 3 bases; unmatched junction nucleotides: 5.

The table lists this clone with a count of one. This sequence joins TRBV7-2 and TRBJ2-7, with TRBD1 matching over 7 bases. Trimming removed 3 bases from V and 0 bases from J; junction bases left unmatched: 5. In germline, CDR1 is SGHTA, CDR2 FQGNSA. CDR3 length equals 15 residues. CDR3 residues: CASSFMTGNSYEQYF. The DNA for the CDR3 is TGTGCCAGCAGCTTTATGACAGGGAACTCCTACGAGCAGTACTTC.

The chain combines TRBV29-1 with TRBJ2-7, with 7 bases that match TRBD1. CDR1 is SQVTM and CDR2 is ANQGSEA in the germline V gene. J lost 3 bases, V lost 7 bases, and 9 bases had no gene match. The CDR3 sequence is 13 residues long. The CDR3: CSAQGQTNYEQYF. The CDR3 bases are TGCAGCGCCCAGGGACAGACAAACTACGAGCAGTACTTC.

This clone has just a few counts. The CDR3 here is CASSLGTDNSPLHF. CDR3 bases: TGCGCCAGCAGCTTGGGGACAGATAATTCACCCCTCCACTTT. The chain is built from TRBV5-1 and TRBJ1-6; D might be TRBD1 (6 bases). Trimming cost V 0 bases and J 5 bases, with 6 bases left between them. This CDR3 is built from 14 residues. Germline V CDR1 and CDR2: SGHRS, YFSETQ.

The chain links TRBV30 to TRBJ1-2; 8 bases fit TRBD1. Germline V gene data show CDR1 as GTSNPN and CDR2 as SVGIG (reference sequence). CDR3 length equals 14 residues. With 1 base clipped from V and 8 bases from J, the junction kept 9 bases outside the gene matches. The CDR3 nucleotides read TGTGCCTGGAGTGCGTTGACAGGGGTCACCGGCTACACCTTC. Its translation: CAWSALTGVTGYTF.

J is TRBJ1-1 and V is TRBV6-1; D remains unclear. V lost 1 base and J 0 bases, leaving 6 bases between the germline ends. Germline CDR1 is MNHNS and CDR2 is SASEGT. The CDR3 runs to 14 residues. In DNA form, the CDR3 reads TGTGCCAGCAGTGAAGTGAGCATGAACACTGAAGCTTTCTTT. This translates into CASSEVSMNTEAFF.

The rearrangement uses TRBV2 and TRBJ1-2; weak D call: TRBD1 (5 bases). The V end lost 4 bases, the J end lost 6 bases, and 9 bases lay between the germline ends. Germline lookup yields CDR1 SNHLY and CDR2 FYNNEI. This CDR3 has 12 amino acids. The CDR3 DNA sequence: TGTGCCAGCAGTGTACAGGAAGATGGCTACACCTTC. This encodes CASSVQEDGYTF.

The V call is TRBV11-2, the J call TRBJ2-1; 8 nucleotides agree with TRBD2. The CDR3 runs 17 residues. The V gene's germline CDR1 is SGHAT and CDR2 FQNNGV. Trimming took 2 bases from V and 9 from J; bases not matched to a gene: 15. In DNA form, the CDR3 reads TGTGCCAGCAGCTTACGTGGAGTTAGCGGGATCAGGAGTGAGCAGTTCTTC. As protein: CASSLRGVSGIRSEQFF.

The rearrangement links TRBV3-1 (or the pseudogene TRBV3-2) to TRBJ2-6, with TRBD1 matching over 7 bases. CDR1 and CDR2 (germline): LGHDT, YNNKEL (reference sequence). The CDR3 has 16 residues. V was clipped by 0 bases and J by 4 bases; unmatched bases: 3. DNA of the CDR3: TGTGCCAGCAGCCAAGAAGGGGGCTCGGGGGCCAACGTCCTGACTTTC. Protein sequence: CASSQEGGSGANVLTF.

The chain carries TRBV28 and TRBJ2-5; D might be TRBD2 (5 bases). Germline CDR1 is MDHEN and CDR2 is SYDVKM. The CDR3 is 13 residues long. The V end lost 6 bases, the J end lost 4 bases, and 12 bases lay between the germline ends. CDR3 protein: CASSQRWGETQYF. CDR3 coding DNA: TGTGCCAGCAGCCAGCGGTGGGGAGAGACCCAGTACTTC.

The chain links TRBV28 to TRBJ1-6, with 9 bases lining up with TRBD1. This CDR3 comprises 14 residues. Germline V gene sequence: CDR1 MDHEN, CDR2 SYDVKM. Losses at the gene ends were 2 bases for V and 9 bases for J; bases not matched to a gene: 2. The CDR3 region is CASSLGGQGSPLHF. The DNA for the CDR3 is TGTGCCAGCAGTTTAGGGGGACAGGGTTCACCCCTCCACTTT.

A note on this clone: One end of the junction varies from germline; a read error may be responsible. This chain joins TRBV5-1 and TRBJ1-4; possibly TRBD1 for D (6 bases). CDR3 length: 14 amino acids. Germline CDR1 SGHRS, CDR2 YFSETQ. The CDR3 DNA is TGCGCCCGCAGTTGGGGGGGGCGGAGTGAAAAACTGTTTTTT. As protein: CARSWGGRSEKLFF.

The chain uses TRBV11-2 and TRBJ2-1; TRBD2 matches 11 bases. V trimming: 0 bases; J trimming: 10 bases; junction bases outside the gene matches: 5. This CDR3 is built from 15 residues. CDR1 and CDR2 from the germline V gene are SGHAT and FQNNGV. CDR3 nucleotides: TGTGCCAGCAGCTTAGATGGGACTAGCGGCCGCGAGCAGTTCTTC. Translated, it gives CASSLDGTSGREQFF.

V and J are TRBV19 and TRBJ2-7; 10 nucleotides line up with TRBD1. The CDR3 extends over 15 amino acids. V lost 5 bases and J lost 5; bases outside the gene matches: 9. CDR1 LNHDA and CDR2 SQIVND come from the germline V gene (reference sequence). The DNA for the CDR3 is TGTGCCAGTAGTGCCGGTGGGACAGGGGCCCACGAGCAGTACTTC. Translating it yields CASSAGGTGAHEQYF.

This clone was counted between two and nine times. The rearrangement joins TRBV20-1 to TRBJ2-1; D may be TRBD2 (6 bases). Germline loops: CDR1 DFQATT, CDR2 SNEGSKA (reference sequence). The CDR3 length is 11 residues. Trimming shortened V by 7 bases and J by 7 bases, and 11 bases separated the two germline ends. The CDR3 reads CSVIGGNEQFF. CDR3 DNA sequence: TGCAGTGTCATTGGGGGGAATGAGCAGTTCTTC.

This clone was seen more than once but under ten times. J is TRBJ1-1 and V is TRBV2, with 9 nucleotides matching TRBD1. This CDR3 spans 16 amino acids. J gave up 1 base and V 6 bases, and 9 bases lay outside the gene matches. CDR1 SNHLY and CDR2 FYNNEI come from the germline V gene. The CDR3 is CASRPGQGVGNTEAFF. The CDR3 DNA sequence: TGTGCCAGCAGACCGGGACAGGGAGTAGGGAACACTGAAGCTTTCTTT.

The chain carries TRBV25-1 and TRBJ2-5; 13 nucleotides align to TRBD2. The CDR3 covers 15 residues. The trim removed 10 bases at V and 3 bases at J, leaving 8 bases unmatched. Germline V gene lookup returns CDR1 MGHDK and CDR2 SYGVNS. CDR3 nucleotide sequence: TGTGCCACAACTCCGGGACTAGCGGGAAAAGAGACCCAGTACTTC. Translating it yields CATTPGLAGKETQYF. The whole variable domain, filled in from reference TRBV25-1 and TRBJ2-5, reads EADIYQTPRYLVIGTGKKITLECSQTMGHDKMYWYQQDPGMELHLIHYSYGVNSTEKGDLSSESTVSRIRTEHFPLTLESARPSHTSQYLCATTPGLAGKETQYFGPGTRLLVL.

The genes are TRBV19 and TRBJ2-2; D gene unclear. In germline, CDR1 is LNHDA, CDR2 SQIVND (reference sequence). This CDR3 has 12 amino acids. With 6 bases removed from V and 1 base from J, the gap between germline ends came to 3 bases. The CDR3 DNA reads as TGTGCCAGTAGCGGGAACACCGGGGAGCTGTTTTTT. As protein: CASSGNTGELFF.

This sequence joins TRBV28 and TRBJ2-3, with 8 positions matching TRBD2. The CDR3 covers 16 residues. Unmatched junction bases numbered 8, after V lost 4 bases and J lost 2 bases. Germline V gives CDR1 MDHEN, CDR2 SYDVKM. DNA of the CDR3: TGTGCCAGCAGTTACCATCTAGCGGGTTCCACAGATACGCAGTATTTT. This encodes CASSYHLAGSTDTQYF. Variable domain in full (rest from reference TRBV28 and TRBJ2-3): DVKVTQSSRYLVKRTGEKVFLECVQDMDHENMFWYRQDPGLGLRLIYFSYDVKMKEKGDIPEGYSVSREKKERFSLILESASTNQTSMYLCASSYHLAGSTDTQYFGPGTRLTVL.

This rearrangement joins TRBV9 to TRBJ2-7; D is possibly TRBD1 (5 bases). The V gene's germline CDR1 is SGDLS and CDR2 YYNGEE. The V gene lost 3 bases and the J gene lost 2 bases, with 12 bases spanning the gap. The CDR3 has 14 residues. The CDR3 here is CASSAQGAAYEQYF. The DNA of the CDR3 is TGTGCCAGCAGCGCGCAAGGGGCGGCCTACGAGCAGTACTTC.

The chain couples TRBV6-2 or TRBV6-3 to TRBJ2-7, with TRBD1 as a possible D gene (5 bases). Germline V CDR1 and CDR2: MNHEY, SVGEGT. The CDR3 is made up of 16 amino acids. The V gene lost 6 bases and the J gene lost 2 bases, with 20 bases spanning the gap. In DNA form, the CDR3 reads TGTGCCAGCAGCCCCGGCCGGACACCGGCAACCTACGAGCAGTACTTC. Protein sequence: CASSPGRTPATYEQYF.

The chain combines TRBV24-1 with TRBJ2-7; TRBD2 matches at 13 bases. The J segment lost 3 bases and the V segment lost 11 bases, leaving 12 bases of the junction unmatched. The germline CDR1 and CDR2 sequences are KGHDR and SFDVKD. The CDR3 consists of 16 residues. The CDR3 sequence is CAIKTSGRTLFYEQYF. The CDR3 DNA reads TGTGCCATCAAGACTAGCGGGAGGACTCTTTTCTACGAGCAGTACTTC.